One T cell receptor beta chain is described in this entry. The sample is drawn from a study of blood T cell repertoires in COVID-19. In the study overall: From T cells, B-cell-depleted T cells, or PBMCs came the material, which was cDNA or gDNA.

The CDR3 length is 16 residues. V shed 5 bases and J shed 0 bases, with 15 bases lying between them. CDR1 SEHNR and CDR2 FQNEAQ come from the germline V gene (reference sequence). Authors' analysis steps: Reference gene primer amplification in the assay estimated nucleated cell counts. Data came from immunoSEQ multiplex PCR; TCRdb stores just in-frame clones and leaves some out. The V and J calls and clone size were taken over from that table, and D and trimming were inferred from the DNA. The table includes over 120,000 clones, just over 85% detected once. Membership in each cohort depended on participant-reported clinical history. Before being deemed recovered, Cohort 3 donors had two negative PCRs, clearance, or symptom resolution.

The source material was PBMCs or T cells enriched from blood (not recorded which). The J gene is TRBJ2-3, the V gene TRBV7-9, with D unclear. This TCR was sampled from a man over 45 who had recovered from COVID-19. CDR3 DNA sequence: TGTGCCAGCAGCACTAATCCCCGGTATAGCACAGATACGCAGTATTTT. Protein sequence: CASSTNPRYSTDTQYF.